These 4 T cell receptor beta chains were sequenced from one sample in a study of T-cell memory formation after mild COVID-19. One entry per CDR3 protein results from TCRdb running MiXCR on the 5' RACE reads. The table includes about 160,000 distinct CDR3 sequences, roughly 28% detected once. The sample taken for sequencing was PBMCs or a T cell subset sorted from them (not recorded which). The source of these receptors is an adult woman who had mild COVID-19 (a few samples of this study predate the infection). Cell type and time point are not known.

In its sample, this clonotype was seen a few times. V usage is TRBV7-9 and J usage is TRBJ2-7, with TRBD2 as a possible D gene (5 bases). Per the germline V gene, CDR1 is SEHNR and CDR2 is FQNEAQ (reference sequence). The CDR3 contains 12 residues. Trimming removed 3 bases at V and 2 bases at J, with 5 bases between. The CDR3 loop reads CASSLRAYEQYF. Written as DNA, the CDR3 is TGTGCCAGCAGCTTGAGGGCCTACGAGCAGTACTTC.

The chain is built from TRBV29-1 and TRBJ1-1; D is unresolved. Germline CDR1 is SQVTM and CDR2 is ANQGSEA. This CDR3 has 13 amino acids. V was clipped by 1 base and J by 5 bases, with 11 bases between them. CDR3 nucleotide sequence: TGCAGCGTTGAAGGTTTGGGCCCGACTGAAGCTTTCTTT. Translating it yields CSVEGLGPTEAFF. The full variable domain, with the rest looked up from reference TRBV29-1 and TRBJ1-1, is SAVISQKPSRDICQRGTSLTIQCQVDSQVTMMFWYRQQPGQSLTLIATANQGSEATYESGFVIDKFPISRPNLTFSTLTVSNMSPEDSSIYLCSVEGLGPTEAFFGQGTRLTVV.

This clonotype showed up just a few times. The chain joins TRBV5-1 to TRBJ2-3, with D tentatively TRBD2 (5 bases). Trimming took 4 bases from V and 6 from J, leaving 15 bases between them. CDR1 SGHRS and CDR2 YFSETQ come from the germline V gene. CDR3 length: 14 residues. CDR3 protein: CASSTDYPYDTQYF. CDR3 bases: TGCGCCAGCAGCACCGACTACCCCTATGATACGCAGTATTTT. The variable domain in full, with the rest retrieved from reference TRBV5-1 and TRBJ2-3, is KAGVTQTPRYLIKTRGQQVTLSCSPISGHRSVSWYQQTPGQGLQFLFEYFSETQRNKGNFPGRFSGRQFSNSRSEMNVSTLELGDSALYLCASSTDYPYDTQYFGPGTRLTVL.

The chain recombines TRBV20-1 with TRBJ2-3; tentative D call: TRBD2 (5 bases). The V gene lost 3 bases and the J gene lost 10 bases, with 17 bases spanning the gap. Germline loops: CDR1 DFQATT, CDR2 SNEGSKA (reference sequence). The CDR3 consists of 13 residues. The CDR3 reads CSASGVWRAAQYF. CDR3 bases: TGCAGTGCTAGCGGAGTTTGGCGGGCGGCGCAGTATTTT.